This entry lists 5 T cell receptor beta chains sequenced from one sample in a study of blood T cell repertoires in COVID-19. Produced via immunoSEQ multiplex PCR; TCRdb's table is partial and in-frame only. The table has under 300,000 clones, over 80% seen once. Sequencing input: PBMCs or T cells enriched from blood (not recorded which). The source of these receptors is a human donor in a cohort exposed to, infected with or recovered from COVID-19 (not recorded which). The donor label of this sample is uncertain.

The table lists this clone with many counts. The chain employs TRBV5-4 and TRBJ1-1, with 9 nucleotides matching TRBD1. The trim removed 4 bases at V and 0 bases at J, leaving 13 bases unmatched. This CDR3 is 18 amino acids long. Germline loops: CDR1 SGHNT, CDR2 YYREEE (reference sequence). The CDR3 here is CASSPWDRALVMNTEAFF. The CDR3 DNA follows: TGTGCCAGCAGCCCGTGGGACAGGGCCCTTGTAATGAACACTGAAGCTTTCTTT.

The rearrangement joins TRBV6-6 to TRBJ1-2; D is possibly TRBD1 (6 bases). The CDR3 loop spans 16 amino acids. Trimming left V 5 bases short and J 0 bases short, with 16 bases between. The germline gives CDR1 MNHNY, CDR2 SVGAGI (reference sequence). The CDR3 sequence is CASSPFRGATNYGYTF. DNA for the CDR3: TGTGCCAGCAGTCCCTTCCGGGGGGCGACTAACTATGGCTACACCTTC.

This clone was recorded once. The chain employs TRBV5-4 and TRBJ2-5; 12 nucleotides align to TRBD2. Germline lookup yields CDR1 SGHNT and CDR2 YYREEE (reference sequence). V shed 3 bases and J 3 bases; nucleotides not matched to a gene: 9. The CDR3 has 17 amino acids. This CDR3 is CASSSPSGGAAEETQYF. The CDR3 DNA sequence: TGTGCCAGCAGCTCCCCTAGCGGGGGGGCCGCTGAAGAGACCCAGTACTTC. Combining the CDR3 with reference TRBV5-4 and TRBJ2-5 gives the whole variable domain ETGVTQSPTHLIKTRGQQVTLRCSSQSGHNTVSWYQQALGQGPQFIFQYYREEENGRGNFPPRFSGLQFPNYSSELNVNALELDDSALYLCASSSPSGGAAEETQYFGPGTRLLVL.

The sample holds one count of this clone. The rearrangement joins TRBV19 to TRBJ1-5; D is possibly TRBD1 (6 bases). Germline V gene data show CDR1 as LNHDA and CDR2 as SQIVND (reference sequence). Trimming removed 5 bases at V and 0 bases at J, with 20 bases between. The CDR3 runs to 18 residues. The CDR3 region has the DNA TGTGCCAGTAGTCCTCGTCTGGGGGCGAAGTATAGCAATCAGCCCCAGCATTTT. It encodes CASSPRLGAKYSNQPQHF.

This clone was picked up one time. The chain carries TRBV7-8 and TRBJ1-6; D remains unclear. Germline CDR1 reads SGHVS; CDR2 reads FQNEAQ. V was trimmed by 3 bases and J by 7 bases, leaving 16 bases between them. This CDR3 region has 16 residues. The CDR3 here is CASSFRRGNGNSPLHF. The CDR3 DNA follows: TGTGCCAGCAGCTTTAGGAGAGGGAACGGAAATTCACCCCTCCACTTT.